These T cell receptor beta chains were read from a single sample in a study of blood T cell repertoires in COVID-19. Some clones are missing from TCRdb's copy, which holds only in-frame ones; the method was immunoSEQ multiplex PCR. The sample comprises more than 150,000 clones, 81% of which are singletons, and 12% rests with the top ten. The material sequenced was peripheral blood. These receptors all stem from a woman older than 75 with COVID-19, enrolled during active disease. Both conserved end residues are part of each CDR3. The D gene is left open where the match is weak. Clone size is given for some rows only: seen once, a few or many times, or a class if the clone is expanded.

v_call	d_call	clone_size	j_call	cdr3_aa
TRBV6-6	.	.	TRBJ1-5	CASSYVDNSNQPQHF
TRBV5-1	TRBD1	.	TRBJ1-5	CASSLDGTGSLDQPQHF
TRBV29-1	.	.	TRBJ2-1	CSVPQHEYYNEQFF
TRBV19	.	.	TRBJ2-7	CASSGVGRKMTYEQYF
TRBV2	.	.	TRBJ2-5	CASSFIQRRETQYF
TRBV5-1	TRBD2	.	TRBJ2-7	CASTSREGWLFADYEQYF
TRBV27	.	once	TRBJ2-7	CASSLVGSYEQYF
TRBV5-1	TRBD1	.	TRBJ1-1	CATSWTGGNTEAFF
TRBV2	TRBD1	.	TRBJ1-1	CASRGQGANTEAFF
TRBV2	TRBD1	.	TRBJ2-7	CASSERPGQGYEQYF
TRBV28	.	once	TRBJ2-7	CASSTSGQFYEQYF
TRBV28	.	once	TRBJ2-1	CASSFNPGEQFF
TRBV19	.	.	TRBJ1-1	CASRPQEDTEAFF
TRBV5-4	TRBD1	few	TRBJ1-2	CASSREGRQGDGYTF
TRBV7-9	.	.	TRBJ2-3	CASSSRLEATDTQYF
TRBV13	.	once	TRBJ1-3	CASSLEEESLSGNTIYF
TRBV11-3	.	.	TRBJ2-3	CASSLEGGQRTDTQYF
TRBV19	.	once	TRBJ2-2	CASSIGGADTGELFF
TRBV5-4	.	once	TRBJ1-1	CASSPGLTNTEAFF
TRBV7-2	.	.	TRBJ2-3	CASRYDTDTQYF
TRBV4-1	.	.	TRBJ1-3	CASSQQQGSGNTIYF
TRBV2	TRBD1	few	TRBJ1-4	CASRGTGGEKLFF
TRBV7-8	.	.	TRBJ1-1	CASSLARLGRNTEAFF
TRBV10-2	TRBD2	.	TRBJ2-1	CASSESRTSGSKKQFF
TRBV6-2/TRBV6-3	.	.	TRBJ1-2	CASSSEFPYGYTF
TRBV14	.	.	TRBJ1-2	CASSQDTRGYGYTF
TRBV7-2	.	once	TRBJ2-7	CASSLVYQRPTYEQYF
TRBV7-9	TRBD2	.	TRBJ2-4	CASSPGLAGVGNIQYF
TRBV27	.	.	TRBJ2-1	CASSLFGGYNEQFF
TRBV6-6	.	.	TRBJ2-1	CASSYGGPSSYNEQFF
TRBV29-1	TRBD2	.	TRBJ2-5	CSVESPSGRQETQYF
TRBV5-1	TRBD2	once	TRBJ2-7	CASSIAGGPYEQYF
TRBV2	.	.	TRBJ1-2	CASSVTGSGGYTF
TRBV28	.	.	TRBJ2-5	CASSFSVGGRETQYF
TRBV4-2	TRBD1	.	TRBJ1-2	CASSQVGTGAEINGYTF
TRBV5-1	.	.	TRBJ2-3	CASSPGLSTDTQYF
TRBV23-1	TRBD1	.	TRBJ2-2	CASSPPGQGARNTGELFF
TRBV18	TRBD1	.	TRBJ1-2	CASSPTTTGGPGGYTF
TRBV6-6	.	.	TRBJ1-1	CASSYSSGRTEAFF
TRBV6-5	.	.	TRBJ1-3	CASTGGAPGNTIYF
TRBV6-5	TRBD1	once	TRBJ1-2	CASTPPGQGYGYTF
TRBV28	TRBD2	.	TRBJ2-7	CASSLLGGLAGVHRYEQYF
TRBV24-1	.	.	TRBJ2-2	CATRPELNTGELFF
TRBV19	TRBD2	.	TRBJ2-5	CASSKLGGSGFGQETQYF
TRBV6-2/TRBV6-3	.	few	TRBJ2-7	CASSYSMEVPGSYEQYF
TRBV5-1	.	once	TRBJ2-2	CASSWGGDGGELFF
TRBV10-3	TRBD2	once	TRBJ2-2	CAIRPGLASTGELFF
TRBV10-3	TRBD2	.	TRBJ2-3	CAISGGLAGGTDTQYF
TRBV4-1	.	once	TRBJ2-1	CASSQEGRYNEQFF
TRBV19	.	.	TRBJ2-2	CASSTRRVETGELFF
TRBV6-1	.	.	TRBJ1-3	CASSEQPGSGNTIYF
TRBV20-1	.	.	TRBJ2-1	CSAELNNEQFF
TRBV19	TRBD1	.	TRBJ2-7	CASSSLTGGQLDDEQYF
TRBV27	.	.	TRBJ2-2	CASSLSDSVLNTGELFF
TRBV28	.	many	TRBJ2-1	CATKEAGGNEQFF
TRBV3-1/TRBV3-2	TRBD1	once	TRBJ1-2	CASSRGDRGGYTF
TRBV10-3	TRBD2	.	TRBJ2-7	CAIGPPLAGGIYEQYF